The clone carrying this T cell receptor beta chain appeared a few times. Antigen unknown. This specimen comes from a study of T-cell reconstitution after alpha-beta-depleted transplantation in children. Unique molecular identifiers were used to barcode this TCRbeta library. MiXCR, run by TCRdb on the PCR reads, gives a single entry per CDR3 protein. The data show approximately 630,000 distinct CDR3 sequences, 10% to 15% seen once. Study findings and constraints: Diversity of TCRbeta at day 60 was high in some patients, arising from surviving recipient T cells and thymic progenitors. T-cell numbers and diversity one year post-transplant derived largely from freshly generated T cells. Where alpha-beta T cells came from about two months after transplant was reportedly several hundred expanded graft clones.

The sequencing used PBMCs, collected before TCRalphabeta/CD19-depleted stem cell transplant. This receptor was obtained from a girl aged 2 to 10 with congenital amegakaryocytic thrombocytopenia, due to receive a stem cell transplant.

The CDR3 region is CASSLEGLAGATGELFF. The CDR3 nucleotides read TGCGCCAGCAGCTTGGAGGGACTAGCGGGAGCTACCGGGGAGCTGTTTTTT. The chain recombines TRBV5-1 with TRBJ2-2; 14 bases align to TRBD2. Germline V gene lookup returns CDR1 SGHRS and CDR2 YFSETQ. The CDR3 has 17 amino acids. Trimming removed 0 bases from V and 5 bases from J; junction bases left unmatched: 3.